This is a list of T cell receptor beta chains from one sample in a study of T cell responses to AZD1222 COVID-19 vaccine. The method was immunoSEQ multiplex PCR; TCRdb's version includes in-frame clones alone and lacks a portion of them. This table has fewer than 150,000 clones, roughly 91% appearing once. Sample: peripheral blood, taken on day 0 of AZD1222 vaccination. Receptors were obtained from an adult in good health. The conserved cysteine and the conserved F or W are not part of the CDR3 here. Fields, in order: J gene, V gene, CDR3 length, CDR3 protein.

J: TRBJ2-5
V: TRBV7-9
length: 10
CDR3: AGAQYQETQY

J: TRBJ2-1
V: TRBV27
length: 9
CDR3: ASSFLGEQF

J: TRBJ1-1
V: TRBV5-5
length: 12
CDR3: ASSVTGSGTEAF

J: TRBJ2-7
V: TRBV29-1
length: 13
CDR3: SVEVAGVLTYEQY

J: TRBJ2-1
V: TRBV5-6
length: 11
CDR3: ASSLGLAGEQF

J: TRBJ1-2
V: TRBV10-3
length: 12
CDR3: AISGQVANYGYT

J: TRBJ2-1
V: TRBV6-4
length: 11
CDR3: ASSVSGNNEQF

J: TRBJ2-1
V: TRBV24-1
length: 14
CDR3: ATSDSSTLTTNEQF

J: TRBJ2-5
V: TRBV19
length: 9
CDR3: ASSMGETQY

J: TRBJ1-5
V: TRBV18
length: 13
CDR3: ASSPTGAGDQPQH

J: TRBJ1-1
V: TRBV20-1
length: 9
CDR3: SVRTYTEAF

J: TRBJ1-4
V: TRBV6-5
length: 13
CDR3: ASSYSTATNEKLF

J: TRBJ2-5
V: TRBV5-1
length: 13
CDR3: ASSLGDSHQETQY

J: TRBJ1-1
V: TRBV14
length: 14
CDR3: ASSQEGRRRNTEAF

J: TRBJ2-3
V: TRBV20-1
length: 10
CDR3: SASVGREGHH

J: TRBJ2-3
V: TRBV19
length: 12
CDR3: ASRRGGQADTQY

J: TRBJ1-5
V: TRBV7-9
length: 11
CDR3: ASSSQGNQPQH

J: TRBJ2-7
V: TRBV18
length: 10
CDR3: ASSGFLYEQY

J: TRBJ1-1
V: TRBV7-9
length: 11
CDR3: ASTLAMNTEAF

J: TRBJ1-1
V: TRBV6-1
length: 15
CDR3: ASSEAVRAGGLTEAF

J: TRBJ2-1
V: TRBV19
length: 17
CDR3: ASSIRGLAGLSSYNEQF

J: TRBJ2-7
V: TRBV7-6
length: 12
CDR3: ASSDHASGLGQY

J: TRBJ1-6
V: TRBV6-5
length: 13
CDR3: ASSLGGDHNSPLH

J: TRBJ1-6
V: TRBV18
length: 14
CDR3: ASSPPGGLNNSPLH

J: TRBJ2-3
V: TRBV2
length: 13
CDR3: ASSGQGAVTDTQY

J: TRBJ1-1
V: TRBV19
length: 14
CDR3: ASSIDSRRMNTEAF

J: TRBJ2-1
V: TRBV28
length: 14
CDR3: ASSITSGGTYNEQF

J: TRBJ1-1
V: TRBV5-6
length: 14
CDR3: ASSSTGGTRDTEAF

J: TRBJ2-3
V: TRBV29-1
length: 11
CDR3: SVDESSGDTQY

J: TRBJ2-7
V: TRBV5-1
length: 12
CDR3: ASSLGREDYEQY

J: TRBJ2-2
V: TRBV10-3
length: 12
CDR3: AISAGTKSGELF

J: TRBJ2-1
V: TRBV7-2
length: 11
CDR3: ASSFWVGREQF

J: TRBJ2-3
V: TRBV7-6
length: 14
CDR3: ASSLEGTSLPLTQY

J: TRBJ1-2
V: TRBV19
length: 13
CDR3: ASTISTGGEDGYT

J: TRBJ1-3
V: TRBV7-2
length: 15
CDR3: ASSQQRQGFTGNTIY

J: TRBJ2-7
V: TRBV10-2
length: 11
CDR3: ASSEDGVSEQY

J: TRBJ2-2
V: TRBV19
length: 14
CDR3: ASNSLAGTNTGELF

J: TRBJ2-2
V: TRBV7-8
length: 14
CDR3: ASTSRLGQNTGELF

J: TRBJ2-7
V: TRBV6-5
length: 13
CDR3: ASSAPGQGIYEQY

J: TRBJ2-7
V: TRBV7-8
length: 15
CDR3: ASSLASSGTGSHEQY

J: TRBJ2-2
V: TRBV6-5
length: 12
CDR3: ATRGQGDTGELF